This T cell receptor (beta chain) was documented in a study of PD-1 blockade in classical Hodgkin lymphoma. Study as a whole: Patients had nivolumab dosed at 3 mg/kg, delivered intravenously every 2 weeks.

Following autologous stem cell transplantation, relapse occurred in every patient, and exposure to brentuximab vedotin varied. Study-wide findings and caveats: Although disease activity or prior therapy may be involved, causes of the repertoire differences remain undefined.

Germline CDR1 reads MDHEN; CDR2 reads SYDVKM. The V gene lost 5 bases and the J gene lost 4 bases, with 21 bases spanning the gap. The length of the CDR3 is 17 residues. Libraries were prepared by immunoSEQ multiplex PCR; TCRdb keeps only in-frame clonotypes and omits some of them. The sample contains tens of thousands of clones, about 91% of which appear only once. A word on this clone: What it binds is not known.

The rearrangement uses TRBV28 and TRBJ2-1; D may correspond to TRBD1 or TRBD2 (6 bases each). The source of this sequence is a human donor with classical Hodgkin lymphoma. Sequencing was performed on peripheral blood mononuclear cells (PBMCs), taken before the second cycle of nivolumab. The CDR3 is CASSPLPGGLQYNEQFF. DNA of the CDR3: TGTGCCAGCAGTCCGCTCCCTGGGGGGCTGCAATACAATGAGCAGTTCTTC.